Each of the 32 T cell receptor beta chains below was sequenced from the same sample in a study of control samples from healthy donors and cancer patients. Measured with immunoSEQ multiplex PCR; TCRdb has only the in-frame clones, and not every one. Among 150,000 to 200,000 clones listed, around 88% were seen once. Sequencing was carried out using blood. The receptors were sampled from a man between 18 and 29 years old in good health.

The chain has TRBV2 and TRBJ1-2; possibly TRBD1 for D (6 bases). The CDR3 is 15 residues long. Germline V CDR1 and CDR2: SNHLY, FYNNEI. The ends were cut back, 5 bases at V and 3 bases at J, with 16 bases in the middle. The CDR3 DNA reads TGTGCCAGCAGTATACTACAGGGAGGGGACTATGGCTACACCTTC. Translated: CASSILQGGDYGYTF.

The gene calls are TRBV19 and TRBJ1-4; D remains unclear. Germline V CDR1 and CDR2: LNHDA, SQIVND (reference sequence). This CDR3 spans 13 amino acids. Trimming took off 2 bases at V and 8 bases at J, with 9 bases between the two ends. This CDR3 is CASSIPPNEKLFF. CDR3 bases: TGTGCCAGTAGTATACCCCCGAACGAAAAACTGTTTTTT.

The CDR3 DNA reads as TGTGCCAGCAGCTTGTGGGAGACAGATTTGAACACCGGGGAGCTGTTTTTT. Amino acids: CASSLWETDLNTGELFF. V gene TRBV5-8 combines with J gene TRBJ2-2; D is possibly TRBD1 or TRBD2 (5 bases each). V was cut by 1 base and J by 1 base, with 14 bases left in between. CDR3 length: 17 amino acids. Per germline, CDR1 SGHTS and CDR2 YDEGEE. The full variable domain, rest sourced from reference TRBV5-8 and TRBJ2-2, is EAGVTQSPTHLIKTRGQQATLRCSPISGHTSVYWYQQALGLGLQFLLWYDEGEERNRGNFPPRFSGRQFPNYSSELNVNALELEDSALYLCASSLWETDLNTGELFFGEGSRLTVL.

The gene calls are TRBV4-1 and TRBJ1-1, with no clear D. The CDR3 contains 14 residues. The germline V and J ends were trimmed by 2 bases and 8 bases, with 15 bases remaining between them. Germline CDR1 reads MGHRA; CDR2 reads YSYEKL. In DNA, the CDR3 is TGCGCCAGCAGCCAAAATTATCGGGTAGGGGAAGCTTTCTTT. The encoded protein is CASSQNYRVGEAFF.

The rearrangement links TRBV6-1 to TRBJ1-2, with a weak D call TRBD1 (5 bases). CDR3 length: 13 amino acids. The V end was cut by 0 bases, the J end by 5 bases, with 7 bases between. Germline assignment: CDR1 MNHNS and CDR2 SASEGT. CDR3 DNA sequence: TGTGCCAGCAGTGAAGCCCCAGGGTATGGCTACACCTTC. Residues: CASSEAPGYGYTF.

This chain uses TRBV3-1 (or the pseudogene TRBV3-2) with TRBJ2-6; D is undetermined. Germline CDR1 is LGHDT and CDR2 is YNNKEL (reference sequence). The CDR3 covers 15 residues. The V gene lost 3 bases and the J gene lost 4 bases, with 10 bases spanning the gap. CDR3 residues: CASSHRFSGANVLTF. The CDR3 region has the DNA TGTGCCAGCAGCCACAGGTTTTCGGGGGCCAACGTCCTGACTTTC.

The rearrangement uses TRBV12-3 or TRBV12-4 and TRBJ2-1; D is ambiguous. The V gene lost 3 bases and the J gene lost 8 bases, with 8 bases spanning the gap. The CDR3 length is 12 residues. CDR3 in amino acids: CASSFGRDEQFF. CDR3 DNA: TGTGCCAGCAGTTTCGGAAGAGATGAGCAGTTCTTC.

The gene calls are TRBV19 and TRBJ1-5; no definite D call. The CDR3 totals 12 residues. Between the trimmed V and J ends, which lost 3 bases and 6 bases, there was a span of 6 bases. Germline V lookup: CDR1 LNHDA, CDR2 SQIVND (reference sequence). The CDR3 reads CASSMGAQPQHF. The CDR3 nucleotides read TGTGCCAGTAGTATGGGAGCTCAGCCCCAGCATTTT.

The chain uses TRBV10-3 and TRBJ2-7; D gene uncertain. Trimming pared 5 bases from V and 6 bases from J, leaving 14 bases between. From germline, CDR1 is ENHRY and CDR2 SYGVKD. The CDR3 length is 13 residues. The CDR3 protein is CAISPPQPSEQYF. Here the CDR3 DNA reads TGTGCCATCAGTCCCCCCCAACCTTCCGAGCAGTACTTC.

V gene TRBV7-2 combines with J gene TRBJ2-1; 7 bases fit TRBD1. The germline CDR1 and CDR2 sequences are SGHTA and FQGNSA. The CDR3 is 14 amino acids. Losses at the gene ends were 5 bases for V and 0 bases for J; bases not matched to a gene: 1. In nucleotides, the CDR3 is TGTGCCAGCAGCCGGGACAGCTCCTACAATGAGCAGTTCTTC. It translates to CASSRDSSYNEQFF.

The rearrangement joins TRBV19 to TRBJ2-1; 13 bases map to TRBD2. CDR1 and CDR2 (germline): LNHDA, SQIVND (reference sequence). With 3 bases clipped from V and 14 bases from J, the junction kept 10 bases outside the gene matches. This CDR3 has 15 amino acids. CDR3 nucleotide sequence: TGTGCCAGTAGTATGACGACTAGCGGGGGGCGTTGGGAGTTCTTC. Translating gives CASSMTTSGGRWEFF.

Turning to this clone: The same CDR3 can be traced to other DNA sequences in this sample. The chain recombines TRBV10-3 with TRBJ2-3; D may correspond to TRBD1 or TRBD2 (5 bases each). CDR1 is ENHRY and CDR2 is SYGVKD in the germline V gene. The V end lost 4 bases, the J end lost 0 bases, and 11 bases lay between the germline ends. The CDR3 loop spans 15 amino acids. The DNA for the CDR3 is TGTGCCATCAGTGGAAGGGACGCCAGCACAGATACGCAGTATTTT. Its translation is CAISGRDASTDTQYF.

The rearrangement links TRBV2 to TRBJ2-1; no definite D call. This CDR3 spans 13 amino acids. From germline, CDR1 is SNHLY and CDR2 FYNNEI. Trimming left V 8 bases short and J 1 base short, with 9 bases between. The CDR3 nucleotides are TGTGCCAGCGGTATGGGGTCCTACAATGAGCAGTTCTTC. Translation: CASGMGSYNEQFF. Together with reference TRBV2 and TRBJ2-1, the CDR3 gives the full variable domain: EPEVTQTPSHQVTQMGQEVILRCVPISNHLYFYWYRQILGQKVEFLVSFYNNEISEKSEIFDDQFSVERPDGSNFTLKIRSTKLEDSAMYFCASGMGSYNEQFFGPGTRLTVL.

The table lists this clone with a count of one. This sequence joins TRBV28 and TRBJ2-7; 10 positions match TRBD1. Germline V gene sequence: CDR1 MDHEN, CDR2 SYDVKM. V lost 10 bases to trimming and J lost 7 bases; unmatched junction nucleotides: 16. There are 15 residues in the CDR3. The CDR3 DNA reads as TGTGCCACCCTGAGAAGCCGACAGGGGGCAAAAGAGCAGTACTTC. Translation: CATLRSRQGAKEQYF. Drawing the rest from reference TRBV28 and TRBJ2-7, the complete variable domain is DVKVTQSSRYLVKRTGEKVFLECVQDMDHENMFWYRQDPGLGLRLIYFSYDVKMKEKGDIPEGYSVSREKKERFSLILESASTNQTSMYLCATLRSRQGAKEQYFGPGTRLTVT.

This clone turned up a few times. The chain has TRBV6-5 and TRBJ1-3, with a possible D match to TRBD1 (5 bases). CDR1 MNHEY and CDR2 SVGAGI come from the germline V gene. Between the trimmed V and J ends, which lost 6 bases and 4 bases, there was a span of 16 bases. This CDR3 contains 15 residues. CDR3 sequence (DNA): TGTGCCAGCAGGTTCTCGGGGCAACAGGGAAACACCATATATTTT. This gives the protein CASRFSGQQGNTIYF.

The chain joins TRBV7-9 to TRBJ1-1; no clear D. Germline CDR1 SEHNR, CDR2 FQNEAQ (reference sequence). CDR3 size: 16 residues. With 3 bases removed from V and 0 bases from J, the gap between germline ends came to 14 bases. The CDR3 region is CASSFSPQQMNTEAFF. Here the CDR3 DNA reads TGTGCCAGCAGCTTTAGCCCACAGCAAATGAACACTGAAGCTTTCTTT.

This chain links TRBV6-6 with TRBJ2-4; D is perhaps TRBD1 (7 bases). Germline V gives CDR1 MNHNY, CDR2 SVGAGI (reference sequence). The V gene lost 2 bases and the J gene lost 6 bases, with 14 bases spanning the gap. The CDR3 contains 15 residues. The chain's CDR3 is CASSYRRDRANIQYF. CDR3 DNA: TGTGCCAGCAGTTACCGGAGGGACAGAGCAAACATTCAGTACTTC.

The V gene is TRBV30, the J gene TRBJ1-6, with D unclear. CDR1 GTSNPN and CDR2 SVGIG come from the germline V gene (reference sequence). The CDR3 sequence is 13 residues long. V was clipped by 4 bases and J by 10 bases, with 14 bases between them. For the CDR3, the DNA is TGTGCCTGGACGGCGGCAGAGAGGTCACCCCTCCACTTT. This codes for CAWTAAERSPLHF.

Concerning this clone itself: Distinct nucleotide sequences in the sample also encode this CDR3. The chain couples TRBV7-9 to TRBJ2-1, with a weak D call TRBD1 (5 bases). The CDR3 length is 12 residues. The V gene's germline CDR1 is SEHNR and CDR2 FQNEAQ (reference sequence). V was clipped by 5 bases and J by 5 bases, with 7 bases between them. The CDR3 region is CASSPRDNEQFF. CDR3 nucleotides: TGTGCCAGCAGCCCCAGGGACAATGAGCAGTTCTTC.

This chain connects TRBV7-2 to TRBJ2-5; TRBD2 matches 8 bases. The length of the CDR3 is 15 residues. CDR1 is SGHTA, CDR2 FQGNSA, per germline. The V segment lost 5 bases and the J segment 5 bases; nucleotides outside the gene matches: 10. The CDR3 DNA sequence: TGTGCCAGCAGCCCCCCCGGGGGGGCCGCTGAGACCCAGTACTTC. This sequence encodes CASSPPGGAAETQYF. Filled out from reference TRBV7-2 and TRBJ2-5, the complete variable domain reads GAGVSQSPSNKVTEKGKDVELRCDPISGHTALYWYRQSLGQGLEFLIYFQGNSAPDKSGLPSDRFSAERTGGSVSTLTIQRTQQEDSAVYLCASSPPGGAAETQYFGPGTRLLVL.

The chain employs TRBV28 and TRBJ1-3, with D possibly TRBD1 on 5 matching bases. Germline V gene lookup returns CDR1 MDHEN and CDR2 SYDVKM. The CDR3 contains 16 residues. V was shortened by 5 bases and J by 8 bases, with 22 bases between the two germline ends. The CDR3: CASSTPGSAPGYTIYF. CDR3 DNA sequence: TGTGCCAGCAGTACCCCAGGGTCAGCACCGGGTTACACCATATATTTT.

This clone was seen once. This chain uses TRBV6-5 with TRBJ2-3; TRBD1 matches 7 bases. The CDR3 spans 15 residues. The germline V gene encodes CDR1 MNHEY and CDR2 SVGAGI. J was trimmed by 5 bases and V by 6 bases; bases with no gene match: 11. CDR3 loop: CASRRRTGVGDTQYF. CDR3 in DNA: TGTGCCAGCAGGCGCCGGACAGGAGTAGGAGATACGCAGTATTTT.

As to this clone: One junction end does not reproduce the germline sequence, and a read error may be involved. V is TRBV7-2 and J is TRBJ2-7, with TRBD2 matching 10 bases. CDR1 and CDR2 (germline): SGHTA, FQGNSA. The CDR3 runs 13 residues. The CDR3 bases are TGTGCCAGCAGCGCCATTAGCGGGGGGACCCTTCTCTTC. This encodes CASSAISGGTLLF.

The V call is TRBV7-8, the J call TRBJ2-7; maybe TRBD1 (6 bases). The ends were cut back, 4 bases at V and 3 bases at J, with 22 bases in the middle. The CDR3 covers 17 residues. The germline V gene has CDR1 SGHVS and CDR2 FQNEAQ. The CDR3: CASSSRRKTQDSYEQYF. The CDR3 DNA sequence: TGTGCCAGCAGCTCTAGACGGAAAACCCAGGACAGCTACGAGCAGTACTTC.

On this clone: At one end, the junction sequence differs from germline, possibly due to a read error. The V gene is TRBV7-7, the J gene TRBJ2-3, with a possible D match to TRBD1 (6 bases). The CDR3 is 18 residues long. Looked up from germline, CDR1 is SSHAT and CDR2 is FNYEAQ (reference sequence). CDR3 sequence (DNA): TGTGCTAGCAGCTTAGCCCCACAGGGTAATATTGGCACAGATACGCAGTATTTT. Its translation: CASSLAPQGNIGTDTQYF.

The chain uses TRBV18 and TRBJ1-6, with 7 bases fitting TRBD1. The J segment lost 10 bases and the V segment lost 3 bases, leaving 3 bases of the junction unmatched. This CDR3 is built from 13 residues. From germline, CDR1 is KGHSH and CDR2 LQKENI. The CDR3 nucleotides are TGTGCCAGCTCACCGACAGGGCAGTCACCCCTCCACTTT. This translates into CASSPTGQSPLHF.

The sample holds a few counts of this clone. This chain joins TRBV13 and TRBJ1-4; TRBD1 aligns across 7 bases. V shed 1 base and J 5 bases; nucleotides not matched to a gene: 1. This CDR3 has 14 residues. Germline V gene sequence: CDR1 PRHDT, CDR2 FYEKMQ (reference sequence). CDR3 nucleotide sequence: TGTGCCAGCAGCTTAGCCAGGGGGAATGAAAAACTGTTTTTT. This translates into CASSLARGNEKLFF.

The chain recombines TRBV7-9 with TRBJ2-7; TRBD1 matches 8 bases. The V gene's germline CDR1 is SEHNR and CDR2 FQNEAQ (reference sequence). The length of the CDR3 is 14 residues. J gave up 3 bases and V 3 bases, and 4 bases lay outside the gene matches. CDR3 sequence: CASSFRDRSYEQYF. The CDR3 DNA reads as TGTGCCAGCAGCTTCCGGGACAGGAGCTACGAGCAGTACTTC.

This chain connects TRBV6-2 or TRBV6-3 to TRBJ1-3; D unclear. V lost 6 bases and J 0 bases, leaving 15 bases between the germline ends. CDR1 is MNHEY, CDR2 SVGEGT, per germline. CDR3 size: 16 residues. CDR3 coding DNA: TGTGCCAGCAGCTGGAGCAGAGGAAGCTCTGGAAACACCATATATTTT. This codes for CASSWSRGSSGNTIYF.

V usage is TRBV2 and J usage is TRBJ1-3; maybe TRBD1 (6 bases). V lost 6 bases and J lost 0, with 18 bases in between. The length of the CDR3 is 17 residues. Germline V gene sequence: CDR1 SNHLY, CDR2 FYNNEI. The CDR3, as DNA: TGTGCCAGCAGCGGGTGGACAGCCTTAACCTCTGGAAACACCATATATTTT. Protein: CASSGWTALTSGNTIYF.

This rearrangement joins TRBV7-2 to TRBJ2-7; 12 nucleotides line up with TRBD2. The germline V gene has CDR1 SGHTA and CDR2 FQGNSA. This CDR3 is built from 18 residues. The junction had 11 bases not matched to a gene; V was cut back by 5 bases and J by 0 bases. The CDR3 sequence: CASSLRRTSGATSYEQYF. DNA of the CDR3: TGTGCCAGCAGCCTGCGCAGGACTAGCGGGGCTACCTCCTACGAGCAGTACTTC.

The chain couples TRBV2 to TRBJ2-3; TRBD2 is a possible D gene (6 bases). Germline CDR1 SNHLY, CDR2 FYNNEI. The CDR3 length is 16 residues. The V gene lost 2 bases and the J gene lost 1 base, with 13 bases spanning the gap. CDR3 region: CASSEISGGGTDTQYF. The CDR3 DNA sequence: TGTGCCAGCAGTGAAATTTCGGGCGGGGGCACAGATACGCAGTATTTT.